Listed below are T cell receptor beta chains from one sample, sequenced in a study of glioma-infiltrating T cells after dendritic cell vaccination. Repertoires were generated with immunoSEQ multiplex PCR, while TCRdb's copy carries only in-frame clones and drops some. The data contain tens of thousands of clones, approximately 80% of them seen just once; the ten biggest clones take up approximately 2.1%. Specimen: blood, collected before dendritic cell vaccination. The source of these receptors is a human donor with glioblastoma. Each CDR3 is given with its conserved first and last residue. A D gene is named only where the DNA matches it firmly.

j_gene: TRBJ1-6
d_gene: NA
v_gene: TRBV25-1
CDR3aa: CASSAKGSSYNSPLHF
CDR3nt: TGTGCCAGCAGTGCCAAAGGGAGCTCCTATAATTCACCCCTCCACTTT

j_gene: TRBJ2-5
d_gene: NA
v_gene: TRBV11-2
CDR3aa: CASSRAGETQYF
CDR3nt: TGTGCCAGCAGTAGGGCGGGGGAGACCCAGTACTTC

j_gene: TRBJ1-5
d_gene: NA
v_gene: TRBV5-4
CDR3aa: CASSRGGDSNQPQHF
CDR3nt: TGTGCCAGCAGCCGCGGGGGAGATAGCAATCAGCCCCAGCATTTT

j_gene: TRBJ1-2
d_gene: NA
v_gene: TRBV7-9
CDR3aa: CASSFITTENYGYTF
CDR3nt: TGTGCCAGCAGCTTTATCACGACGGAGAACTATGGCTACACCTTC

j_gene: TRBJ2-5
d_gene: NA
v_gene: TRBV9
CDR3aa: CASSLTPDQETQYF
CDR3nt: TGTGCCAGCAGCCTCACCCCGGACCAAGAGACCCAGTACTTC

j_gene: TRBJ1-1
d_gene: TRBD1
v_gene: TRBV5-1
CDR3aa: CASSRSGTGNTEAFF
CDR3nt: TGCGCCAGCAGCAGGAGCGGGACAGGGAACACTGAAGCTTTCTTT

j_gene: TRBJ2-1
d_gene: TRBD2
v_gene: TRBV6-1
CDR3aa: CASSALVGLAGFFEQFF
CDR3nt: TGTGCCAGCAGTGCTCTCGTCGGGCTAGCGGGGTTTTTTGAGCAGTTCTTC

j_gene: TRBJ2-3
d_gene: TRBD2
v_gene: TRBV9
CDR3aa: CASSEWAAGGHDTQYF
CDR3nt: TGTGCCAGCAGCGAGTGGGCAGCGGGGGGGCACGATACGCAGTATTTT

j_gene: TRBJ1-4
d_gene: NA
v_gene: TRBV27
CDR3aa: CASSQSTSLERHF
CDR3nt: TGTGCCAGCAGTCAATCGACCTCGTTGGAAAGACATTTT

j_gene: TRBJ2-5
d_gene: TRBD2
v_gene: TRBV27
CDR3aa: CASSLYPSGGVKTQYF
CDR3nt: TGTGCCAGCAGTTTATATCCTAGCGGGGGGGTAAAGACCCAGTACTTC